A selection of T cell receptor beta chains follows, all from one sample in a study of long-term antiretroviral therapy in people with HIV. TCRdb keeps only in-frame clones here, not all; method: immunoSEQ multiplex PCR. The sample lists about 29,000 clones, roughly 73% occurring once. The sequencing used unsorted PBMCs, collected 1.5 years before starting antiretroviral therapy. The receptors here all came from a man between 18 and 35 years old with HIV. The CDR3 runs from the conserved cysteine through the conserved F or W. The order of the fields is D gene, V gene, clone size, J gene, CDR3 DNA, CDR3 protein. A D gene is named only where the DNA matches it firmly. The size entry is marked missing in some rows and otherwise reads once, few, many or a size class.

TRBD1	TRBV4-2	few	TRBJ2-7	TGTGCCAGCACCACTACAGGGGGCTCCTCCTACGAGCAGTACTTC	CASTTTGGSSYEQYF
-	TRBV6-5	-	TRBJ2-5	TGTGCCAGCAGCGATGACTCTTACCAAGAGACCCAGTACTTC	CASSDDSYQETQYF
-	TRBV4-1	-	TRBJ2-1	TGCGCCAGCAGCCAAGAAGTGCGAGGAGGGGATGAGCAGTTCTTC	CASSQEVRGGDEQFF
-	TRBV6-5	-	TRBJ1-4	TGTGCCAGCAGTTACTCGCCAGCAGCCCATCTTGAAAAACTGTTTTTT	CASSYSPAAHLEKLFF
TRBD1	TRBV6-5	-	TRBJ2-7	TGTGCCAGCAGTTATTCAGACAGGGCCTACGAGCAGTACTTC	CASSYSDRAYEQYF
TRBD1	TRBV9	-	TRBJ1-2	TGTGCCAGCAGCCTAGGACAGGATTATGGCTACACCTTC	CASSLGQDYGYTF
-	TRBV7-2	-	TRBJ1-1	TGTGCCAGCAGCTTAAGATATCGGGGAGAAGCTTTCTTT	CASSLRYRGEAFF
TRBD1	TRBV15	-	TRBJ1-2	TGTGCCACCAGCGGCGCGACCGGGACAGGGTTTGGCTACACCTTC	CATSGATGTGFGYTF
-	TRBV30	-	TRBJ1-6	TGTGCCTGGAATAGGGGGTCTTATAATTCACCCCTCCACTTT	CAWNRGSYNSPLHF
-	TRBV6-1	-	TRBJ2-5	TGTGCCAGCAGTGCGAGCTGGACTTACCAAGAGACCCAGTACTTC	CASSASWTYQETQYF
-	TRBV9	-	TRBJ2-3	TGTGCCAGCAGCGTACACCGGGACACCGGGTCTGATACGCAGTATTTT	CASSVHRDTGSDTQYF
-	TRBV9	-	TRBJ2-3	TGTGCCAGCAGCGTAGATCCGGCTACCACAGATACGCAGTATTTT	CASSVDPATTDTQYF
-	TRBV6-4	-	TRBJ1-2	TGTGCCAGCAGTGAGGCTAATGGAGGATATGGCTACACCTTC	CASSEANGGYGYTF
TRBD1	TRBV25-1	-	TRBJ1-4	TGTGCCAGCAGTCCCCTTGTCGGACAGGACAATGAAAAACTGTTTTTT	CASSPLVGQDNEKLFF
TRBD1	TRBV5-6	-	TRBJ1-3	TGTGCCAGCAGCTACGACAGGGGGACTGGAAACACCATATATTTT	CASSYDRGTGNTIYF
-	TRBV7-2	-	TRBJ1-1	TGTGCCAGCAGTCCCCATACAGGGTCGCCTGAAGCTTTCTTT	CASSPHTGSPEAFF
TRBD2	TRBV4-2	-	TRBJ2-7	TGTGCCAGCAGCTTCGGGACTAGCGGATACGAGCAGTACTTC	CASSFGTSGYEQYF
-	TRBV6-5	-	TRBJ1-2	TGTGCCAGCAGTTACCGAACAGGGATCTATGGCTACACCTTC	CASSYRTGIYGYTF
TRBD2	TRBV7-3	-	TRBJ2-2	TGTGCCAGCAGTTACACACCGGGACTAGCGGGCCAGAACACCGGGGAGCTGTTTTTT	CASSYTPGLAGQNTGELFF
TRBD2	TRBV5-1	-	TRBJ2-5	TGCGCCAGCAGCTTGTGGGGGGAGGGCGAGGAGACCCAGTACTTC	CASSLWGEGEETQYF
-	TRBV30	-	TRBJ2-2	TGTGCCTGGGGGGGGACCGGAGGAGACACCGGGGAGCTGTTTTTT	CAWGGTGGDTGELFF
-	TRBV2	once	TRBJ2-5	TGTGCCAGCAGCGCAGGACTGGTCCCCGGAGAGACCCAGTACTTC	CASSAGLVPGETQYF
-	TRBV10-3	once	TRBJ1-1	TGTGCCATCACATCGGCAAATCAAGGGGTGAACACTGAAGCTTTCTTT	CAITSANQGVNTEAFF
-	TRBV28	-	TRBJ1-5	TGTGCCAGCAAATCCGGGGTCGGGCAGCCCCAGCATTTT	CASKSGVGQPQHF
-	TRBV10-2	-	TRBJ1-1	TGCGCCAGCAGTTTGAACATGAACACTGAAGCTTTCTTT	CASSLNMNTEAFF
TRBD1	TRBV11-2	-	TRBJ2-7	TGTGCCAGCAGCCCCGGACAGGGGGAAACCTACGAGCAGTACTTC	CASSPGQGETYEQYF
-	TRBV6-6	-	TRBJ2-6	TGTGCCAGCAGTCCCTCGGCCAACGTCCTGACTTTC	CASSPSANVLTF
-	TRBV7-3	-	TRBJ2-7	TGTGCCAGCAGCTTAAGAGCAGGGAACAACTACGAGCAGTACTTC	CASSLRAGNNYEQYF
-	TRBV7-6	-	TRBJ2-5	TGTGCCAGCAGCTTAAGCCCAACCGAGACCCAGTACTTC	CASSLSPTETQYF
-	TRBV6-5	few	TRBJ1-5	TGTGCCAGCAGTTACGACAGTAATCAGCCCCAGCATTTT	CASSYDSNQPQHF
TRBD2	TRBV11-2	-	TRBJ2-7	TGTGCCAGCAGCTTAGCTGTGTTAATTGGTAGCGGGAGCTACGAGCAGTACTTC	CASSLAVLIGSGSYEQYF
TRBD1	TRBV25-1	-	TRBJ2-7	TGTGCCAGCAGCCTGACAGGGTCCTCCCACGAGCAGTACTTC	CASSLTGSSHEQYF